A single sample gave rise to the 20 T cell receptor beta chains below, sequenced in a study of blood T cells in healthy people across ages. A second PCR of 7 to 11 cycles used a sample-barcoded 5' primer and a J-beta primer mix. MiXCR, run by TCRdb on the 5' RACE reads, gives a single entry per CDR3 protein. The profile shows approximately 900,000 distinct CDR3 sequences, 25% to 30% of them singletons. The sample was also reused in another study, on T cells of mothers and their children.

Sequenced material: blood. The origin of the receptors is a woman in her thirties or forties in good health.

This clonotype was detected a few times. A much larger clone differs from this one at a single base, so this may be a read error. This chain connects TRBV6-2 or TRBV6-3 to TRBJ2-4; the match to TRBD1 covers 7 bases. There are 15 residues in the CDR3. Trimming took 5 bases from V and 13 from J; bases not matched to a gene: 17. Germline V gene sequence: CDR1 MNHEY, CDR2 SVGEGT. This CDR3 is CASSLQGLHSREQYF. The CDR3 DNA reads TGTGCCAGCAGTCTACAGGGGCTGCACTCCAGGGAGCAGTACTTC.

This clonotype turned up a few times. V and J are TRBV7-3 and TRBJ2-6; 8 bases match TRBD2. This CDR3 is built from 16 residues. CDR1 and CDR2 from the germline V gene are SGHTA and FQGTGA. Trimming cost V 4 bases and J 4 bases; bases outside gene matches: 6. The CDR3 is CASSWPGGSGANVLTF. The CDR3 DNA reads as TGTGCCAGCAGCTGGCCGGGGGGGTCGGGGGCCAACGTCCTGACTTTC.

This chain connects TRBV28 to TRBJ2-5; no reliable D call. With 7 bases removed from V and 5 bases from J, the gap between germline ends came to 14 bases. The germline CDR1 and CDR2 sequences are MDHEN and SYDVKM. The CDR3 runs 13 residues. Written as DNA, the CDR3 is TGTGCCAGCAATCTCAACTACCTGGAGACCCAGTACTTC. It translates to CASNLNYLETQYF. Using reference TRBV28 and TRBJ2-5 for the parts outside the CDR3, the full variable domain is DVKVTQSSRYLVKRTGEKVFLECVQDMDHENMFWYRQDPGLGLRLIYFSYDVKMKEKGDIPEGYSVSREKKERFSLILESASTNQTSMYLCASNLNYLETQYFGPGTRLLVL.

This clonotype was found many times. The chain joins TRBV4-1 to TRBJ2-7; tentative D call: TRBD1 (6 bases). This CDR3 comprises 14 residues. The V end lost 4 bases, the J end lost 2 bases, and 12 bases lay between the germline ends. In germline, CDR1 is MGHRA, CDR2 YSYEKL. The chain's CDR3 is CASSRQVPPYEQYF. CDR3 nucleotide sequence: TGCGCCAGCAGCCGACAGGTCCCCCCCTACGAGCAGTACTTC.

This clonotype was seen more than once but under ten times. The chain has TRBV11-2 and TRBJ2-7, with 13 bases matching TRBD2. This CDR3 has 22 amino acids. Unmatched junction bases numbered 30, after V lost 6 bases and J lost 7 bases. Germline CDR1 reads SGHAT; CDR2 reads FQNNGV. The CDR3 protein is CASSNGDVGLLAGGVIDNEQYF. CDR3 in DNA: TGTGCCAGCAGTAACGGGGATGTTGGTTTACTAGCGGGGGGGGTTATCGACAATGAGCAGTACTTC.

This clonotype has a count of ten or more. The CDR3 spells CASSLVGTPNEQFF. CDR3 DNA sequence: TGTGCCAGCAGCTTGGTAGGGACACCCAATGAGCAGTTCTTC. This chain connects TRBV5-5 to TRBJ2-1; maybe TRBD1 (6 bases). Trimming pared 0 bases from V and 6 bases from J, leaving 10 bases between. The germline V gene encodes CDR1 SGHKS and CDR2 YYEKEE (reference sequence). This CDR3 is 14 amino acids long. The variable domain in full, with the rest retrieved from reference TRBV5-5 and TRBJ2-1, is DAGVTQSPTHLIKTRGQQVTLRCSPISGHKSVSWYQQVLGQGPQFIFQYYEKEERGRGNFPDRFSARQFPNYSSELNVNALLLGDSALYLCASSLVGTPNEQFFGPGTRLTVL.

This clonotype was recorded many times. CDR3: CSVTGTSGKETQYF. The CDR3 DNA reads as TGCAGCGTTACCGGGACTAGCGGCAAAGAGACCCAGTACTTC. The genes are TRBV29-1 and TRBJ2-5; 11 bases are shared with TRBD2. With V trimmed by 5 bases and J by 3 bases, 5 bases remained unmatched. Germline CDR1 reads SQVTM; CDR2 reads ANQGSEA. The CDR3 contains 14 residues.

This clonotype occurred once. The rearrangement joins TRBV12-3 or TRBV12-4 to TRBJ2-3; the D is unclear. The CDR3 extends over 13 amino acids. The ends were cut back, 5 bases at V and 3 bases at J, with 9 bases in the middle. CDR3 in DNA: TGTGCCAGCAGTCTATGGGTGACAGATACGCAGTATTTT. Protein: CASSLWVTDTQYF.

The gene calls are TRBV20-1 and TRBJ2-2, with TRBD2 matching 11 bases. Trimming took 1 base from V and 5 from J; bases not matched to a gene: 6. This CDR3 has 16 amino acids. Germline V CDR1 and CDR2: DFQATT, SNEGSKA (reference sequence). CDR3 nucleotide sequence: TGCAGTGCTAGAGGACTAGCGGGGACCTCAACCGGGGAGCTGTTTTTT. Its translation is CSARGLAGTSTGELFF.

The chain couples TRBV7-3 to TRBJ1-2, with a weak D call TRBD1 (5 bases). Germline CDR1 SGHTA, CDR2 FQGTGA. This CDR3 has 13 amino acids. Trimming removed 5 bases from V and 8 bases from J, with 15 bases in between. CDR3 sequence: CASSPGAGGGYTF. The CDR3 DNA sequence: TGTGCCAGCAGCCCCGGGGCCGGTGGCGGCTACACCTTC.

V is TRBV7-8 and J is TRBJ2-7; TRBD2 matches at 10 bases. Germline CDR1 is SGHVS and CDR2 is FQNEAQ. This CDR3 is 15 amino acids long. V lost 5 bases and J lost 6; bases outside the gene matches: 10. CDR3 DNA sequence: TGTGCCAGCAGCGTACGGGCTAGCGGGGGACTCGAGCAGTACTTC. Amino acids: CASSVRASGGLEQYF. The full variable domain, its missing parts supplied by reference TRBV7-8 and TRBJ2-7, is GAGVSQSPRYKVAKRGQDVALRCDPISGHVSLFWYQQALGQGPEFLTYFQNEAQLDKSGLPSDRFFAERPEGSVSTLKIQRTQQEDSAVYLCASSVRASGGLEQYFGPGTRLTVT.

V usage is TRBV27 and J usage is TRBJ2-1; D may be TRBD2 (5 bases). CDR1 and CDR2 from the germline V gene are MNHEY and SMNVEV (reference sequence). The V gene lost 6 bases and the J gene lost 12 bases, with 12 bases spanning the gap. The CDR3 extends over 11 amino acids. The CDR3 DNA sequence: TGTGCCAGCAGGCGACGGGATGGGCAGTTCTTC. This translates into CASRRRDGQFF.

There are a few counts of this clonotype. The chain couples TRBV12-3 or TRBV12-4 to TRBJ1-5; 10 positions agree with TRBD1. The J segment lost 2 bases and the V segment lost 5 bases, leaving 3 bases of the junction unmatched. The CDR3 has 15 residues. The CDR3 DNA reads TGTGCCAGCAGTATCGGGACAGGGGGCAATCAGCCCCAGCATTTT. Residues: CASSIGTGGNQPQHF.

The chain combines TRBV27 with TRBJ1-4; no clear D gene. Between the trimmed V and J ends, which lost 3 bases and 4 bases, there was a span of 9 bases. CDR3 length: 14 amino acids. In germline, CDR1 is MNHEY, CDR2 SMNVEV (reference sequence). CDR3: CASSLGLDNEKLFF. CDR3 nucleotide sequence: TGTGCCAGCAGTTTGGGCCTCGATAATGAAAAACTGTTTTTT.

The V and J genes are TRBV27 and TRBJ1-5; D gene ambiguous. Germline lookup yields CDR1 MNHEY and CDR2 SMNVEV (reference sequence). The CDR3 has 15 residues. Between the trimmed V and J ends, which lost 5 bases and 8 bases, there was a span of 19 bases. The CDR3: CASSLLGGSGKPQHF. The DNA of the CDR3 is TGTGCCAGCAGTCTCCTAGGAGGGTCCGGCAAGCCCCAGCATTTT.

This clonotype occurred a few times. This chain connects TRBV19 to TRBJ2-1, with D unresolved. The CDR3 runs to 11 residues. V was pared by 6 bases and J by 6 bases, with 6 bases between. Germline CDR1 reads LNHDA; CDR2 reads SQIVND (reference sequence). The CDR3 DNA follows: TGTGCCAGTAGATTCGTCAATGAGCAGTTCTTC. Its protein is CASRFVNEQFF.

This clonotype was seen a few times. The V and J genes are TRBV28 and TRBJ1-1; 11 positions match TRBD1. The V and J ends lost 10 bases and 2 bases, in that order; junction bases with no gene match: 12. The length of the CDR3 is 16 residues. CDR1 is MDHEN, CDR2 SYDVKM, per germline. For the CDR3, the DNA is TGTGCCACCCGCAGGGGGACAGGGGGGAGTAACACTGAAGCTTTCTTT. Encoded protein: CATRRGTGGSNTEAFF.

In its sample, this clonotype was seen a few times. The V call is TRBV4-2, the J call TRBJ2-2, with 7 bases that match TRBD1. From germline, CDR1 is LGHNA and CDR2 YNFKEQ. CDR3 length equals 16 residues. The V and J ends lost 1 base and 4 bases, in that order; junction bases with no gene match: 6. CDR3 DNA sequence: TGTGCCAGCAGCCAAGGAGGGGACAGTGTCACCGGGGAGCTGTTTTTT. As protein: CASSQGGDSVTGELFF.

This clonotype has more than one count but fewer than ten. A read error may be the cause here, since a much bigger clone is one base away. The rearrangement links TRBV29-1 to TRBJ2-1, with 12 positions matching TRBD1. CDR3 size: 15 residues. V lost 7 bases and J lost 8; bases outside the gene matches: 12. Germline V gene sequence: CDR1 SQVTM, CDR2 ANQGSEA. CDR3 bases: TGCAGCGCCGATACTAGGGACAGGGGGCGTTATGAGCAGTTCTTC. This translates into CSADTRDRGRYEQFF.

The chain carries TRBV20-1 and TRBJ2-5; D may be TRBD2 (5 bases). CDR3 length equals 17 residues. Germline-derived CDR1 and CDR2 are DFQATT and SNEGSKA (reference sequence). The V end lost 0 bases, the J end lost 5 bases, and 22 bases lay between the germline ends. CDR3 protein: CSARDRYSGKPRETQYF. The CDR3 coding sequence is TGCAGTGCTAGAGATCGATACTCCGGGAAACCGCGTGAGACCCAGTACTTC.